The sequence of this T cell receptor beta chain was determined in a study of regulatory T cells in long-lasting Graves disease. Study-wide results and caveats: Accuracy may have been reduced by the small sample size.

This clonotype was recorded a few times. Its antigen is not identified. HTBI primers from iRepertoire and Arm-PCR of CDR3 regions yielded the TCR beta libraries. TCRdb reanalysed the multiplex PCR reads using MiXCR and keeps one entry per CDR3 protein. The sample consists of about 450,000 distinct CDR3 sequences, about 25% of them appearing once. Time point described: persistent/refractory GD, antithyroid drugs over 5 years with positive TRAb. Extracted RNA from PBMCs served as the source of the TCR library. The germline CDR1 and CDR2 sequences are DFQATT and SNEGSKA (reference sequence). The CDR3 runs 12 residues. After removal of 7 bases from V and 8 bases from J, the junction contained 6 bases not matched to a gene.

V gene TRBV20-1 combines with J gene TRBJ2-4, with 9 bases identical to TRBD2. The sequences come from peripheral blood mononuclear cells (PBMCs), collected when the disease was refractory, from a patient treated with antithyroid drugs. The TCR comes from a female donor with Graves disease. CDR3 loop: CSGAGGEDIQYF. The CDR3, as DNA: TGCAGTGGAGCGGGGGGAGAGGACATTCAGTACTTC.